The sequence of this T cell receptor beta chain was determined in a study of CD8+CD57+ T cells in acquired aplastic anemia. CDR1 LNHDA and CDR2 SQIVND come from the germline V gene (reference sequence). The CDR3 consists of 15 residues. Whole-study findings and limits: A significant difference in CD8+ Simpson's diversity between patients and controls was not found. Patients shared approximately 30 CD8+ CDR3 sequences with controls.

Both TCR beta VDJ combination and CDR3 sequence profiling were carried out. Genomic DNA was the template for this profiling. Each CDR3 protein is one row after TCRdb ran MiXCR on the reads. The sample holds 35,000 to 45,000 distinct CDR3 sequences, about 65% seen once. Points on this clonotype: What it binds is not known. A junction end diverges from the germline sequence, so it may reflect a read error.

The sequenced sample was sorted CD4+, CD8+, or CD8+CD57+ T cells (not recorded which) from PBMCs. The source of this sequence is a human donor in good health, serving as a control. This rearrangement joins TRBV19 to TRBJ1-4; perhaps TRBD1 as D (6 bases). CDR3 coding DNA: TGTGCCAGTAGTATCTCGACAGGTCCCAATGAAAAACAGTTTTTT. Residues: CASSISTGPNEKQFF. Using reference TRBV19 and TRBJ1-4 for the parts outside the CDR3, the full variable domain is DGGITQSPKYLFRKEGQNVTLSCEQNLNHDAMYWYRQDPGQGLRLIYYSQIVNDFQKGDIAEGYSVSREKKESFPLTVTSAQKNPTAFYLCASSISTGPNEKQFFGSGTQLSVL.